Presented here are 29 T cell receptor beta chains from one specimen sequenced in a study of blood T cell repertoires in COVID-19. Assay used: immunoSEQ multiplex PCR; TCRdb lists only in-frame clones, some missing. The table lists more than 200,000 clones, more than 70% of them singletons, with roughly 4.5% in the top ten. The sequencing input was PBMCs or T cells enriched from blood (not recorded which). The receptors originated from a man younger than 40 with acute COVID-19.

V and J are TRBV6-5 and TRBJ1-2; 7 nucleotides line up with TRBD1. The CDR3 covers 13 residues. Germline CDR1 is MNHEY and CDR2 is SVGAGI. The trim removed 2 bases at V and 8 bases at J, leaving 5 bases unmatched. The CDR3 DNA sequence: TGTGCCAGCAGTTACCCCGACAGGGTCGGCTACACCTTC. Translation: CASSYPDRVGYTF.

The chain couples TRBV19 to TRBJ2-2, with a tentative D call TRBD1 (6 bases). The CDR3 is made up of 14 amino acids. Trimming removed 3 bases at V and 4 bases at J, with 9 bases between. Per germline, CDR1 LNHDA and CDR2 SQIVND (reference sequence). The CDR3 region has the DNA TGTGCCAGTAGTATGACAGGACCCACCGGGGAGCTGTTTTTT. It codes for CASSMTGPTGELFF.

The chain links TRBV19 to TRBJ2-1, with D maybe TRBD1 (6 bases). Germline assignment: CDR1 LNHDA and CDR2 SQIVND (reference sequence). This CDR3 region has 17 residues. The V end was cut by 5 bases, the J end by 9 bases, with 26 bases between. The DNA for the CDR3 is TGTGCCAGTAGTCAAAAACAGGGCTTTGGGACAATAAGTGAGCAGTTCTTC. Amino acids: CASSQKQGFGTISEQFF. The variable domain in full, with the rest retrieved from reference TRBV19 and TRBJ2-1, is DGGITQSPKYLFRKEGQNVTLSCEQNLNHDAMYWYRQDPGQGLRLIYYSQIVNDFQKGDIAEGYSVSREKKESFPLTVTSAQKNPTAFYLCASSQKQGFGTISEQFFGPGTRLTVL.

The gene calls are TRBV5-1 and TRBJ1-2, with D unresolved. The CDR3 is made up of 15 amino acids. With 0 bases removed from V and 1 base from J, the gap between germline ends came to 10 bases. The germline V gene encodes CDR1 SGHRS and CDR2 YFSETQ. CDR3 loop: CASSLGVAGNYGYTF. The CDR3 DNA is TGCGCCAGCAGCTTGGGTGTGGCGGGTAACTATGGCTACACCTTC.

This chain joins TRBV7-2 and TRBJ2-7; 7 bases agree with TRBD2. This CDR3 region has 15 residues. V was clipped by 1 base and J by 4 bases; unmatched bases: 7. Per the germline V gene, CDR1 is SGHTA and CDR2 is FQGNSA. Here the CDR3 DNA reads TGTGCCAGCAGCTTAGTCCCGACAGCGGGATACGAGCAGTACTTC. This codes for CASSLVPTAGYEQYF.

J is TRBJ1-6 and V is TRBV6-6, with TRBD1 as a possible D gene (5 bases). Germline lookup yields CDR1 MNHNY and CDR2 SVGAGI (reference sequence). V was trimmed by 7 bases and J by 4 bases, leaving 11 bases between them. The CDR3 runs to 14 residues. The CDR3 DNA sequence: TGTGCCAGCAACATCGGGGGTTATAATTCACCCCTCCACTTT. Its protein product is CASNIGGYNSPLHF.

V is TRBV5-4 and J is TRBJ1-1; 7 nucleotides agree with TRBD1. The CDR3 runs to 15 residues. Germline loops: CDR1 SGHNT, CDR2 YYREEE (reference sequence). The ends lost 3 bases at V and 5 bases at J; junction bases unmatched: 10. CDR3 DNA: TGTGCCAGCAGCTCGTACAGGGGTGTTGGAACTGAAGCTTTCTTT. This codes for CASSSYRGVGTEAFF.

The J gene is TRBJ1-2, the V gene TRBV13, with D possibly being TRBD1 (6 bases). Per the germline V gene, CDR1 is PRHDT and CDR2 is FYEKMQ (reference sequence). Trimming removed 4 bases from V and 0 bases from J, with 12 bases in between. The CDR3 totals 15 residues. CDR3 in DNA: TGTGCCAGCAGCTGGTCGACAGGATCTAACTATGGCTACACCTTC. The encoded protein is CASSWSTGSNYGYTF.

The chain is built from TRBV5-1 and TRBJ1-6, with TRBD1 matching 11 bases. The CDR3 is made up of 16 amino acids. Germline CDR1 and CDR2: SGHRS and YFSETQ. V was clipped by 4 bases and J by 5 bases; unmatched bases: 5. The CDR3, as DNA: TGCGCCAGCAGCCGATCGGGACAGGGGGATAATTCACCCCTCCACTTT. Translating gives CASSRSGQGDNSPLHF.

This clone came up a few times. V and J are TRBV6-6 and TRBJ2-2; no clear D. The length of the CDR3 is 12 residues. Trimming stripped 6 bases from V and 6 bases from J, with 8 bases between. Germline CDR1 is MNHNY and CDR2 is SVGAGI (reference sequence). This chain's CDR3 is CASSQSPGELFF. The CDR3 nucleotides are TGTGCCAGCAGCCAAAGCCCCGGGGAGCTGTTTTTT.

The chain couples TRBV12-3 or TRBV12-4 to TRBJ2-3, with 8 bases matching TRBD1. With 5 bases clipped from V and 13 bases from J, the junction kept 8 bases outside the gene matches. CDR3 length: 12 amino acids. In nucleotides, the CDR3 is TGTGCCAGCAGTCCGGACAGGGAACCAAAGTATTTT. Translating gives CASSPDREPKYF.

As DNA, the CDR3 is TGTGCCAGCAGTGCCGGGACAACTAACTATGGCTACACCTTC. The encoded protein is CASSAGTTNYGYTF. This chain connects TRBV6-4 to TRBJ1-2; D may be TRBD1 (6 bases). Germline CDR1 is MRHNA and CDR2 is SNTAGT. The CDR3 contains 14 residues. The ends were cut back, 4 bases at V and 0 bases at J, with 9 bases in the middle.

This clone was counted between two and nine times. The rearrangement links TRBV28 to TRBJ2-2; D not certain. With 4 bases removed from V and 7 bases from J, the gap between germline ends came to 7 bases. Germline-derived CDR1 and CDR2 are MDHEN and SYDVKM. The CDR3 sequence is 12 residues long. The CDR3 DNA reads as TGTGCCAGCAGTTCGAGGCACGGGGAGCTGTTTTTT. Its translation is CASSSRHGELFF. Variable domain in full (rest from reference TRBV28 and TRBJ2-2): DVKVTQSSRYLVKRTGEKVFLECVQDMDHENMFWYRQDPGLGLRLIYFSYDVKMKEKGDIPEGYSVSREKKERFSLILESASTNQTSMYLCASSSRHGELFFGEGSRLTVL.

This clone was counted once. The chain is built from TRBV6-4 and TRBJ2-5, with D unresolved. From germline, CDR1 is MRHNA and CDR2 SNTAGT. V gave up 0 bases and J gave up 3 bases, with 2 bases separating them. CDR3 length: 12 amino acids. The CDR3 is CASSDSEETQYF. The CDR3 nucleotides read TGTGCCAGCAGTGACTCCGAAGAGACCCAGTACTTC.

As DNA, the CDR3 is TGCAGGTCGGTCGTCCAGCCCCAGCATTTT. This gives the protein CRSVVQPQHF. The chain uses TRBV20-1 and TRBJ1-5; D not resolved. The germline CDR1 and CDR2 sequences are DFQATT and SNEGSKA (reference sequence). CDR3 size: 10 residues.

The chain joins TRBV27 to TRBJ1-6; D perhaps matches TRBD1 (5 bases). Per the germline V gene, CDR1 is MNHEY and CDR2 is SMNVEV (reference sequence). V lost 8 bases to trimming and J lost 9 bases, with 14 bases between them. The length of the CDR3 is 13 residues. The CDR3 reads CASLGREGSPLHF. The DNA for the CDR3 is TGTGCCAGCTTGGGCAGGGAGGGTTCACCCCTCCACTTT.

The chain recombines TRBV6-5 with TRBJ2-7, with TRBD2 matching 15 bases. This CDR3 is built from 14 residues. Germline trimming cut 8 bases from V and 2 bases from J; bases unmatched to any gene: 1. CDR1 is MNHEY, CDR2 SVGAGI, per germline. In nucleotides, the CDR3 is TGTGCCAGCCGGACTAGCGGGGGGGCCTACGAGCAGTACTTC. Encoded protein: CASRTSGGAYEQYF.

The chain recombines TRBV20-1 with TRBJ1-1; the D gene is possibly TRBD1 (5 bases). This CDR3 region has 12 residues. Germline CDR1 reads DFQATT; CDR2 reads SNEGSKA (reference sequence). V was shortened by 3 bases and J by 4 bases, with 9 bases between the two germline ends. The CDR3 DNA reads as TGCAGTGCTAGTCAGGGTGCCACTGAAGCTTTCTTT. Protein: CSASQGATEAFF.

This chain uses TRBV5-5 with TRBJ1-3; 7 bases map to TRBD1. V lost 1 base and J lost 0; bases outside the gene matches: 4. In germline, CDR1 is SGHKS, CDR2 YYEKEE (reference sequence). The CDR3 loop spans 16 amino acids. The CDR3 here is CASSLNAGGSGNTIYF. The CDR3 coding sequence is TGTGCCAGCAGCTTGAATGCAGGGGGCTCTGGAAACACCATATATTTT.

V gene TRBV7-9 combines with J gene TRBJ2-1, with D perhaps matching TRBD2 (5 bases). In germline, CDR1 is SEHNR, CDR2 FQNEAQ (reference sequence). The CDR3 has 14 amino acids. With 4 bases removed from V and 10 bases from J, the gap between germline ends came to 17 bases. The CDR3 loop is CASSSIGQAGEQFF. The DNA of the CDR3 is TGTGCCAGCAGCTCAATCGGGCAGGCGGGCGAGCAGTTCTTC. The full variable domain, with the rest looked up from reference TRBV7-9 and TRBJ2-1, is DTGVSQNPRHKITKRGQNVTFRCDPISEHNRLYWYRQTLGQGPEFLTYFQNEAQLEKSRLLSDRFSAERPKGSFSTLEIQRTEQGDSAMYLCASSSIGQAGEQFFGPGTRLTVL.

The chain couples TRBV5-1 to TRBJ1-4; a possible D gene is TRBD1 (6 bases). Trimming pared 0 bases from V and 3 bases from J, leaving 9 bases between. The CDR3 loop spans 15 amino acids. Germline CDR1 is SGHRS and CDR2 is YFSETQ. In DNA, the CDR3 is TGCGCCAGCAGCTTGGAAGGGGGAGCTAATGAAAAACTGTTTTTT. It codes for CASSLEGGANEKLFF.

The rearrangement links TRBV1 to TRBJ1-6. TRBV1 is deemed a pseudogene. There are 17 residues in the CDR3. Here the CDR3 reads CTSSQDNPSSYNSPLHF. The CDR3 bases are TGCACCAGCAGCCAAGATAATCCGAGCTCCTATAATTCACCCCTCCACTTT.

This chain's CDR3 is CASSRSVTGGSALVTQYF. Here the CDR3 DNA reads TGCGCCAGCAGCCGCTCAGTGACAGGGGGCTCCGCCTTGGTTACGCAGTATTTT. The V gene is TRBV5-1, the J gene TRBJ2-3; 10 nucleotides agree with TRBD1. CDR1 and CDR2 (germline): SGHRS, YFSETQ. CDR3 length: 18 amino acids. Trimming at V came to 4 bases and at J to 8 bases, leaving 19 bases not matched to a gene.

The genes are TRBV6-7 and TRBJ2-2, with 8 bases aligning to TRBD1. TRBV6-7 is treated as an ORF (open reading frame) with a function not yet certain. V shed 6 bases and J 6 bases; nucleotides not matched to a gene: 6. This CDR3 is built from 14 residues. CDR3 amino acids: CASSLDREAGELFF. The CDR3 region has the DNA TGTGCCAGCAGCCTGGACAGGGAGGCCGGGGAGCTGTTTTTT.

This rearrangement joins TRBV9 to TRBJ1-5, with unresolved D. The V end was cut by 3 bases, the J end by 0 bases, with 19 bases between. CDR3 length: 18 amino acids. The germline V gene has CDR1 SGDLS and CDR2 YYNGEE. The CDR3 DNA follows: TGTGCCAGCAGCGGGGGAGAGGGAGGGCCTTATAGCAATCAGCCCCAGCATTTT. Residues: CASSGGEGGPYSNQPQHF.

The rearrangement joins TRBV2 to TRBJ1-1, with D possibly being TRBD1 (6 bases). Germline loops: CDR1 SNHLY, CDR2 FYNNEI. Trimming removed 6 bases at V and 4 bases at J, with 15 bases between. CDR3 length: 14 amino acids. The CDR3 DNA is TGTGCCAGCAGCCCCGGGCAGGGGCGCACTGAAGCTTTCTTT. Translation gives CASSPGQGRTEAFF.

The CDR3 protein is CASSLFRDFPTEAFF. In nucleotides, the CDR3 is TGTGCCAGCAGTTTATTCCGGGACTTCCCCACTGAAGCTTTCTTT. The V call is TRBV27, the J call TRBJ1-1, with D possibly matching TRBD1 (5 bases). Germline loops: CDR1 MNHEY, CDR2 SMNVEV (reference sequence). The CDR3 sequence is 15 residues long. Trimming pared 1 base from V and 4 bases from J, leaving 13 bases between.

The chain combines TRBV28 with TRBJ1-5; D ambiguous. This CDR3 contains 18 residues. Germline V gives CDR1 MDHEN, CDR2 SYDVKM. Trimming removed 6 bases at V and 5 bases at J, with 26 bases between. CDR3 sequence: CASSPSVGMGSVDQPQHF. The CDR3 DNA follows: TGTGCCAGCAGCCCGAGCGTCGGGATGGGGAGTGTGGATCAGCCCCAGCATTTT.

V gene TRBV2 combines with J gene TRBJ1-1, with 7 positions matching TRBD1. The germline V gene encodes CDR1 SNHLY and CDR2 FYNNEI. The CDR3 length is 13 residues. The V gene end was trimmed by 7 bases and the J gene end by 7 bases; junction bases not matched to a gene: 9. The CDR3 DNA sequence: TGTGCCAGCATGTCAGGGGGTGGGGTTGAAGCTTTCTTT. Translated: CASMSGGGVEAFF.